This is a list of T cell receptor beta chains from one sample in a study of vaccination and CD4 T cells after COVID-19. Their target antigens are unknown. TCRdb analysed the PCR reads with MiXCR anew, one entry per CDR3 protein. The table records roughly 15,000 distinct CDR3 sequences, 60% of them present only once. The sequenced sample consisted of CD4+ T cells from blood, cultured in vitro. Receptor source: a human donor who had recovered from COVID-19. CDR3s include the opening cysteine and the closing phenylalanine or tryptophan. Each record gives: V gene, J gene, D gene, clone size, CDR3 protein, CDR3 DNA. A D gene is named only where the DNA matches it firmly. For some rows the clone size is stated as once, few or many, or as a class when expanded; others skip it.

TRBV7-9	TRBJ2-3	TRBD2	NA	CASSWASGSGDTQYF	TGTGCCAGCAGCTGGGCTAGCGGGAGTGGAGATACGCAGTATTTT
TRBV10-1	TRBJ2-5	TRBD2	once	CASSVGLAGETQYF	TGCGCCAGCAGTGTCGGACTAGCGGGAGAGACCCAGTACTTC
TRBV20-1	TRBJ2-5	NA	NA	CSASGSGYETQYF	TGCAGTGCTAGCGGGAGCGGGTATGAGACCCAGTACTTC
TRBV7-2	TRBJ1-2	TRBD1	NA	CASSLVTWDREDGYTF	TGTGCCAGCAGCTTAGTCACGTGGGACAGGGAGGATGGCTACACCTTC
TRBV28	TRBJ2-1	NA	NA	CASSLITVEQFF	TGTGCCAGCAGCCTCATAACTGTTGAGCAGTTCTTC
TRBV20-1	TRBJ2-7	TRBD2	NA	CSASASGKSYEQYF	TGCAGTGCTAGTGCTAGCGGCAAATCCTACGAGCAGTACTTC
TRBV28	TRBJ1-1	NA	NA	CASSFSLGWGNGRTEAFF	TGTGCCAGCAGTTTCAGTCTCGGATGGGGTAATGGGCGCACTGAAGCTTTCTTT
TRBV15	TRBJ2-6	NA	NA	CATSREGHSGANVLTF	TGTGCCACCAGCAGAGAGGGACACTCTGGGGCCAACGTCCTGACTTTC
TRBV15	TRBJ1-5	NA	NA	CATNDKFTNQPQHF	TGTGCCACCAATGACAAGTTTACTAATCAGCCCCAGCATTTT
TRBV6-5	TRBJ2-3	NA	NA	CASSSTGSSGTSTDTQYF	TGTGCCAGCAGTTCCACGGGGTCCAGTGGGACTAGCACAGATACGCAGTATTTT
TRBV5-4	TRBJ2-3	TRBD2	NA	CASSLGLAGGPDTQYF	TGTGCCAGCAGCTTGGGACTAGCGGGAGGGCCAGATACGCAGTATTTT
TRBV19	TRBJ2-5	NA	few	CASSTETVRETQYF	TGTGCCAGTAGTACAGAGACCGTCCGAGAGACCCAGTACTTC
TRBV2	TRBJ2-7	NA	few	CASGAAGGTSYEQYF	TGTGCCAGCGGTGCTGCTGGCGGGACCTCCTACGAGCAGTACTTC
TRBV7-2	TRBJ2-7	NA	NA	CASSLEYDRYF	TGTGCCAGCAGCTTAGAATACGACAGATACTTC
TRBV4-2	TRBJ1-4	NA	NA	CASSQDRPSTNEKLFF	TGTGCCAGCAGCCAAGATCGACCCTCAACTAATGAAAAACTGTTTTTT
TRBV4-1	TRBJ1-3	NA	NA	CASMGFSGNTIYF	TGCGCCAGCATGGGGTTCTCTGGAAACACCATATATTTT
TRBV20-1	TRBJ1-6	TRBD1	medium-sized	CSASERGTAFNSPLHF	TGCAGTGCTAGCGAGCGGGGGACAGCATTTAATTCACCCCTCCACTTT
TRBV7-2	TRBJ1-2	NA	few	CASSTLYSNYGYTF	TGTGCCAGCAGCACCTTATATTCGAACTATGGCTACACCTTC
TRBV28	TRBJ2-3	NA	NA	CASSYGADTQYF	TGTGCCAGCAGTTACGGTGCAGATACGCAGTATTTT
TRBV20-1	TRBJ2-1	NA	few	CSAAKGGSYNEQFF	TGCAGTGCTGCTAAAGGGGGGTCCTACAATGAGCAGTTCTTC
TRBV27	TRBJ1-6	NA	few	CASRNTLNSPLHF	TGTGCCAGTAGAAACACCCTAAATTCACCCCTCCACTTT
TRBV27	TRBJ1-5	TRBD1	NA	CASSSTGGWGRQPQHF	TGTGCCAGCAGTTCTACAGGGGGCTGGGGGAGGCAGCCCCAGCATTTT
TRBV5-4	TRBJ2-5	NA	NA	CASSFGSQLETQYF	TGTGCCAGCAGCTTCGGGAGCCAGTTGGAGACCCAGTACTTC
TRBV6-1	TRBJ2-7	NA	NA	CASSVRIEGSYEQYF	TGTGCCAGCAGTGTAAGAATTGAGGGTAGCTACGAGCAGTACTTC
TRBV20-1	TRBJ2-5	NA	NA	CSARAGKETQYF	TGCAGTGCTAGAGCTGGCAAAGAGACCCAGTACTTC
TRBV6-1	TRBJ2-4	TRBD2	NA	CASSNTGLGESKNIQYF	TGTGCCAGCAGTAACACCGGACTAGGGGAGTCCAAAAACATTCAGTACTTC
TRBV12-3/TRBV12-4	TRBJ2-7	TRBD2	NA	CASRDSGRGYEQYF	TGTGCCAGCAGGGACAGCGGGAGGGGTTACGAGCAGTACTTC
TRBV20-1	TRBJ2-2	NA	NA	CSARAWTADTGELFF	TGCAGTGCTAGAGCGTGGACAGCGGACACCGGGGAGCTGTTTTTT
TRBV20-1	TRBJ1-6	TRBD1	NA	CSAKTGTGGMISPLHF	TGCAGTGCAAAAACCGGGACAGGGGGCATGATTTCACCCCTCCACTTT
TRBV20-1	TRBJ2-5	TRBD1	NA	CSAQGDRNQETQYF	TGCAGTGCCCAGGGGGACAGGAACCAAGAGACCCAGTACTTC
TRBV7-9	TRBJ1-2	NA	few	CASSPWEVPNYGYTF	TGTGCCAGCAGCCCCTGGGAGGTCCCTAACTATGGCTACACCTTC
TRBV11-2	TRBJ2-7	TRBD2	few	CASSPGLAGGPTYEQYF	TGTGCCAGCAGCCCCGGACTAGCGGGAGGTCCAACCTACGAGCAGTACTTC
TRBV15	TRBJ2-6	TRBD2	few	CATSLMRTSGAGANVLTF	TGTGCCACCAGCCTCATGCGGACTAGCGGGGCTGGGGCCAACGTCCTGACTTTC
TRBV6-1	TRBJ1-6	NA	few	CASSRDRPDNSPLHF	TGTGCCAGCAGTCGCGACAGGCCTGATAATTCACCCCTCCACTTT
TRBV6-1	TRBJ2-7	NA	NA	CASRRGWGYDEQYF	TGTGCCAGCAGGAGGGGCTGGGGTTACGACGAGCAGTACTTC
TRBV7-2	TRBJ2-3	NA	NA	CASSLRPDTQYF	TGTGCCAGCAGCCTGAGACCAGATACGCAGTATTTT
TRBV20-1	TRBJ1-2	NA	once	CSASLGTPFVGGYTF	TGCAGTGCTAGTCTCGGGACACCGTTTGTTGGTGGCTACACCTTC
TRBV2	TRBJ2-5	NA	NA	CASSEGRYQETQYF	TGTGCCAGCAGCGAGGGCAGATACCAAGAGACCCAGTACTTC
TRBV6-4	TRBJ2-3	TRBD2	few	CASSEGREVTDTQYF	TGTGCCAGCAGTGAGGGGCGGGAGGTGACGGATACGCAGTATTTT
TRBV6-5	TRBJ1-5	NA	NA	CASSYSWGHQPQHF	TGTGCCAGCAGTTACTCCTGGGGTCATCAGCCCCAGCATTTT
TRBV7-9	TRBJ1-2	NA	large	CASSRTQANYGYTF	TGTGCCAGCAGTAGGACACAAGCTAACTATGGCTACACCTTC
TRBV7-6	TRBJ2-2	NA	NA	CASSLVMGTGGELFF	TGTGCCAGCAGCTTAGTTATGGGGACCGGCGGGGAGCTGTTTTTT
TRBV20-1	TRBJ2-5	TRBD2	NA	CSARPSGRVTETQYF	TGCAGTGCTAGGCCTAGCGGGAGGGTTACCGAGACCCAGTACTTC
TRBV11-2	TRBJ1-1	NA	once	CASSFDSGYTEAFF	TGTGCCAGCAGCTTCGATTCGGGGTACACTGAAGCTTTCTTT
TRBV20-1	TRBJ2-5	TRBD2	few	CSAMRTSARSETQYF	TGCAGTGCTATGAGGACTAGCGCGAGATCAGAGACCCAGTACTTC
TRBV20-1	TRBJ2-5	NA	NA	CSASRGILKETQYF	TGCAGTGCTAGTCGCGGAATATTGAAAGAGACCCAGTACTTC
TRBV7-9	TRBJ2-7	NA	NA	CASSLQGGIGEQYF	TGTGCCAGCAGCTTGCAGGGTGGAATCGGGGAGCAGTACTTC
TRBV28	TRBJ1-2	TRBD1	NA	CASSRQGNYGYTF	TGTGCCAGCAGTCGACAGGGAAACTATGGCTACACCTTC
TRBV20-1	TRBJ2-5	TRBD2	NA	CSARARAGEPGETQYF	TGCAGTGCTAGGGCCCGAGCGGGAGAGCCCGGGGAGACCCAGTACTTC
TRBV19	TRBJ2-2	NA	NA	CASSIGVNTGELFF	TGTGCCAGTAGTATCGGGGTAAACACCGGGGAACTGTTTTTT
TRBV19	TRBJ1-5	NA	NA	CASSIHGSREGNQPQHF	TGTGCCAGTAGTATTCACGGGTCGCGAGAGGGCAATCAGCCCCAGCATTTT
TRBV11-2	TRBJ2-3	NA	NA	CASSLGRVYDTDTQYF	TGTGCCAGCAGCTTAGGGAGGGTGTATGACACAGATACGCAGTATTTT